A single sample gave rise to the 8 T cell receptor beta chains below, sequenced in a study of metastatic and nonmetastatic thyroid tumors (dated by TCRdb to about 2020). The library was generated by PCR. TCRdb shows the sequencer as Illumina HiSeq 4000. TCRdb ran its own pipeline on the public reads, namely fastp trimming at Q25 and MiXCR clone calling, and kept in-frame beta chains. The table for this sample lists roughly 40,000 clones; about 16% of them were counted only once. The top ten constitute about 20% of the sample. No treatment had been received by any patient before thyroid surgery. Sequences were obtained from blood. The receptors come from a female donor with papillary thyroid cancer or a benign thyroid nodule (not recorded which). Some clones in this sample may be carry-over from other donors' samples.

This clone has a handful of counts. This clone may be a read error of a much larger clone one base away. The genes are TRBV2 and TRBJ2-5; no definite D call. This CDR3 region has 15 residues. Trimming took 6 bases from V and 5 from J, leaving 19 bases between them. From germline, CDR1 is SNHLY and CDR2 FYNNEI. The CDR3 sequence is CASRPSDQAGETQYF. The CDR3 bases are TGTGCCAGCAGACCCAGTGACCAGGCCGGGGAGACCCAGTACTTC.

This clone was observed a few times. V gene TRBV28 combines with J gene TRBJ2-7, with TRBD1 matching 9 bases. The CDR3 is made up of 15 amino acids. Germline CDR1 reads MDHEN; CDR2 reads SYDVKM. V lost 5 bases and J lost 3; bases outside the gene matches: 8. The CDR3 loop is CASSRPGTGNYEQYF. CDR3 DNA sequence: TGTGCCAGCAGTCGCCCCGGGACAGGGAACTACGAGCAGTACTTC.

This clone was observed a few times. V usage is TRBV19 and J usage is TRBJ2-7; D might be TRBD2 (5 bases). This CDR3 spans 14 amino acids. The germline gives CDR1 LNHDA, CDR2 SQIVND (reference sequence). Trimming took 2 bases from V and 3 from J, leaving 11 bases between them. CDR3 residues: CASSISHGIYEQYF. CDR3 coding DNA: TGTGCCAGTAGTATATCCCACGGGATCTACGAGCAGTACTTC.

The table lists this clone with many counts. Since a much larger clone is just one base distant, this may be a read error. The chain links TRBV6-1 to TRBJ2-7; 7 bases are a match to TRBD2. CDR3 size: 15 residues. J lost 6 bases, V lost 8 bases, and 16 bases had no gene match. In germline, CDR1 is MNHNS, CDR2 SASEGT. CDR3 loop: CASGPRTGGSFEQYF. CDR3 sequence (DNA): TGTGCCAGCGGCCCCCGGACTGGCGGGAGTTTCGAGCAGTACTTC.

This clone was detected many times. V is TRBV7-3 and J is TRBJ2-5; D is possibly TRBD2 (5 bases). V lost 5 bases to trimming and J lost 7 bases, with 17 bases between them. The CDR3 contains 14 residues. Germline V lookup: CDR1 SGHTA, CDR2 FQGTGA. The CDR3 reads CASSPSSSSRTQYF. CDR3 nucleotide sequence: TGTGCCAGCAGCCCATCTAGCTCCTCTAGGACCCAGTACTTC.

This clone was seen repeatedly, ten times or more. V gene TRBV7-9 combines with J gene TRBJ1-2, with D possibly being TRBD1 (6 bases). The CDR3 runs 15 residues. V was clipped by 1 base and J by 8 bases, with 17 bases between them. The germline V gene encodes CDR1 SEHNR and CDR2 FQNEAQ (reference sequence). CDR3 region: CASSLEMGGHEGYTF. Here the CDR3 DNA reads TGTGCCAGCAGCTTAGAGATGGGGGGGCATGAGGGCTACACCTTC.

This clone was seen ten or more times. The V gene is TRBV20-1, the J gene TRBJ2-3; TRBD1 might be the D (6 bases). Germline loops: CDR1 DFQATT, CDR2 SNEGSKA (reference sequence). V was cut by 6 bases and J by 2 bases, with 18 bases left in between. There are 15 residues in the CDR3. The CDR3 region is CSAPSGDTITDTQYF. The CDR3 DNA reads TGCAGTGCCCCCTCTGGGGACACCATCACAGATACGCAGTATTTT.

The J gene is TRBJ2-6, the V gene TRBV11-2; 10 bases fit TRBD2. Looked up from germline, CDR1 is SGHAT and CDR2 is FQNNGV. J was trimmed by 2 bases and V by 0 bases; bases with no gene match: 4. The CDR3 totals 18 residues. The CDR3 bases are TGTGCCAGCAGCTTAGAAGGTCTAGCGGGAGCTGGGGCCAACGTCCTGACTTTC. Translating gives CASSLEGLAGAGANVLTF.